The present T cell receptor beta chain was sequenced within a study of PD-1 blockade in classical Hodgkin lymphoma. Sequencing used immunoSEQ multiplex PCR; TCRdb keeps in-frame clones, though not all of them. Found here are about 6,400 clones, under 85% of them singletons; the top ten hold approximately 4%. This clone was counted a single time. Its antigen is currently unknown. Study results and caveats: A reduction in baseline TCR diversity was reportedly seen in newly diagnosed patients relative to healthy donors.

Every patient relapsed after autologous stem cell transplantation, and brentuximab vedotin exposure varied. From thawed PBMCs, CD4+ T cells were purified using magnetic negative selection. The CDR3 loop spans 15 amino acids. Germline-derived CDR1 and CDR2 are ENHRY and SYGVKD. The ends lost 5 bases at V and 3 bases at J; junction bases unmatched: 7. The source is a human donor with classical Hodgkin lymphoma. Here the sequenced sample was CD4+ T cells from blood, taken at baseline. This rearrangement joins TRBV10-3 to TRBJ2-3, with TRBD2 matching 8 bases. CDR3 DNA sequence: TGTGCCATCAGTTTAAGCGGGAGTCTAACAGATACGCAGTATTTT. It yields the protein CAISLSGSLTDTQYF.